These T cell receptor beta chains were read from a single sample in a study of blood T cell repertoires in COVID-19. Assay: immunoSEQ multiplex PCR; the TCRdb copy retains only in-frame clones and omits some. Of around 170,000 clones detected, around 83% appear once; the ten largest clones hold roughly 6.1%. What was sequenced was peripheral blood. The source is a middle-aged woman with acute or convalescent COVID-19. The CDR3 runs from the conserved cysteine through the conserved F or W. A D gene is named only where the DNA matches it firmly.

CASSLMLTSGPRSTDTQYF,TGCGCCAGCAGCCTGATGCTGACTAGCGGGCCACGGAGCACAGATACGCAGTATTTT,TRBJ2-3,19,TRBD2,TRBV5-1
CASRPGTASYEQYF,TGTGCCAGCAGACCCGGGACAGCCTCCTACGAGCAGTACTTC,TRBJ2-7,14,TRBD1,TRBV7-2
CASSQLRDRVGNEQFF,TGTGCCAGCAGCCAGCTCCGGGACAGGGTTGGCAATGAGCAGTTCTTC,TRBJ2-1,16,TRBD1,TRBV14
CASSLGPLLNTGELFF,TGTGCCAGCAGCCTGGGCCCCCTCCTGAACACCGGGGAGCTGTTTTTT,TRBJ2-2,16,.,TRBV3-1/TRBV3-2
CASSPGLAGEVVETQYF,TGTGCCAGCAGTCCAGGACTAGCGGGAGAAGTTGTAGAGACCCAGTACTTC,TRBJ2-5,17,TRBD2,TRBV28
CASSQELTMNRAAQYF,TGTGCCAGCAGTCAAGAATTAACAATGAACAGGGCAGCGCAGTACTTC,TRBJ2-7,16,.,TRBV6-2/TRBV6-3
CASSRREGHSPLHF,TGTGCCAGCAGCCGCCGAGAGGGCCATTCACCCCTCCACTTT,TRBJ1-6,14,.,TRBV3-1/TRBV3-2
CASSLMGLAGGRTDTQYF,TGTGCCAGCAGCTTGATGGGACTAGCGGGAGGGCGCACAGATACGCAGTATTTT,TRBJ2-3,18,TRBD2,TRBV5-4
CASSGALSNQPQHF,TGTGCCAGCTCAGGGGCCTTGAGCAATCAGCCCCAGCATTTT,TRBJ1-5,14,.,TRBV2
CASSLTGGTEAFF,TGTGCCAGCTCACTTACAGGGGGCACTGAAGCTTTCTTT,TRBJ1-1,13,TRBD1,TRBV18
CASSEVTGTGYQPQHF,TGTGCCAGCAGTGAAGTCACCGGGACAGGGTATCAGCCCCAGCATTTT,TRBJ1-5,16,TRBD1,TRBV2
CASSWMTEKKLFF,TGTGCCAGCAGTTGGATGACAGAAAAAAAACTGTTTTTT,TRBJ1-4,13,.,TRBV6-6
CASSLGRDSLAKNIQYF,TGTGCCAGCAGCTTGGGTCGGGACAGTCTAGCCAAAAACATTCAGTACTTC,TRBJ2-4,17,TRBD1,TRBV5-8
CASSLPQGKSGNTIYF,TGTGCCAGCAGTTTACCACAGGGGAAATCTGGAAACACCATATATTTT,TRBJ1-3,16,TRBD1,TRBV28
CASSYPGGAGSYTF,TGTGCCAGCAGTTACCCGGGGGGGGCGGGGAGCTACACCTTC,TRBJ1-2,14,.,TRBV6-6